The next 22 T cell receptor beta chains were all read from a single sample in a study of regulatory T cells in long-lasting Graves disease. Time point reported: newly diagnosed GD, antithyroid drugs for less than 3 months. Extracted RNA from PBMCs served as the source of the TCR library. Arm-PCR of CDR3 regions with iRepertoire HTBI primers generated TCR beta libraries. TCRdb reprocessed the multiplex PCR reads with MiXCR, giving one entry per CDR3 protein. The sample contains about 530,000 distinct CDR3 sequences, about 15% of which appear only once. The sample was also reused in another study, on T cells in Graves' hyperthyroidism and ophthalmopathy.

This sample comprised peripheral blood mononuclear cells (PBMCs), obtained at new diagnosis, from a patient treated with antithyroid drugs. The receptors were gathered from a woman aged 35 to 59 with Graves disease.

The chain recombines TRBV12-3 or TRBV12-4 with TRBJ2-7, with TRBD2 matching over 7 bases. The CDR3 consists of 15 residues. V shed 5 bases, J shed 4 bases, and the junction held 11 bases outside the gene matches. CDR3 DNA: TGTGCCAGCAGTCCCGGCAGCGGGGTGTGTTACGAGCAGTACTTC. Translated: CASSPGSGVCYEQYF.

The CDR3 sequence is CASSVAIVSGDLNTDTQYF. The CDR3 region has the DNA TGTGCCAGCAGCGTAGCTATCGTTTCGGGGGACCTAAACACAGATACGCAGTATTTT. The V and J genes are TRBV2 and TRBJ2-3; D may be TRBD2 (6 bases). Germline V lookup: CDR1 SNHLY, CDR2 FYNNEI. This CDR3 has 19 amino acids. V was trimmed by 6 bases and J by 2 bases, leaving 27 bases between them.

This clonotype was detected many times. CDR3 in DNA: TGTGCCAGCAGGGGACACACTACCGCGGCGGGCACTGAAGCTTTCTTT. Translated: CASRGHTTAAGTEAFF. The rearrangement links TRBV28 to TRBJ1-1; tentatively, D is TRBD1 (6 bases). Trimming pared 6 bases from V and 4 bases from J, leaving 21 bases between. CDR1 is MDHEN, CDR2 SYDVKM, per germline. CDR3 length equals 16 residues.

This clonotype was seen at least ten times. This chain connects TRBV7-2 to TRBJ2-1; 7 bases match TRBD1. CDR1 and CDR2 from the germline V gene are SGHTA and FQGNSA. The V gene end was trimmed by 4 bases and the J gene end by 9 bases; junction bases not matched to a gene: 12. This CDR3 contains 15 residues. The CDR3 sequence: CASSSQGQRNGEQFF. The CDR3 DNA sequence: TGTGCCAGCAGCTCGCAGGGACAGAGGAACGGTGAGCAGTTCTTC.

The V call is TRBV5-1, the J call TRBJ2-4, with 7 nucleotides matching TRBD1. Germline CDR1 SGHRS, CDR2 YFSETQ. With 1 base clipped from V and 8 bases from J, the junction kept 9 bases outside the gene matches. CDR3 length: 15 residues. The CDR3 reads CASSLPSGGVDIQYF. CDR3 nucleotide sequence: TGCGCCAGCAGCTTGCCCTCAGGGGGTGTTGACATTCAGTACTTC.

This clonotype was seen a few times. A much larger clone differs by one base, so this may be a read error. The gene calls are TRBV5-1 and TRBJ1-1, with 9 nucleotides matching TRBD1. CDR1 is SGHRS and CDR2 is YFSETQ in the germline V gene. The CDR3 is made up of 14 amino acids. V was pared by 6 bases and J by 5 bases, with 8 bases of the junction left unmatched. The CDR3 coding sequence is TGCGCCAGCAACGGGGGACAGGGATGGACTGAAGCTTTCTTT. Its protein is CASNGGQGWTEAFF.

The genes are TRBV19 and TRBJ1-1; no firm D call. Germline CDR1 is LNHDA and CDR2 is SQIVND (reference sequence). The CDR3 is 13 residues long. The V end was cut by 4 bases, the J end by 1 base, with 7 bases between. In DNA, the CDR3 is TGTGCCAGTAGTAGAGGGTGGAACACTGAAGCTTTCTTT. Encoded protein: CASSRGWNTEAFF.

This clonotype has only a few counts. The gene calls are TRBV2 and TRBJ2-5; unclear D gene. This CDR3 is 15 amino acids long. Trimming shortened V by 6 bases and J by 5 bases, and 19 bases separated the two germline ends. Per the germline V gene, CDR1 is SNHLY and CDR2 is FYNNEI. CDR3 region: CASSLSPKLPETQYF. The DNA for the CDR3 is TGTGCCAGCAGCCTTTCCCCCAAATTGCCGGAGACCCAGTACTTC.

This clonotype was observed a handful of times. The chain employs TRBV29-1 and TRBJ1-1; tentatively, D is TRBD1 (5 bases). The CDR3 extends over 13 amino acids. Trimming stripped 4 bases from V and 0 bases from J, with 9 bases between. Germline lookup yields CDR1 SQVTM and CDR2 ANQGSEA. CDR3 sequence reads: CSVGQPLNTEAFF. The CDR3 DNA is TGCAGCGTTGGACAGCCTTTGAACACTGAAGCTTTCTTT. Combining the CDR3 with reference TRBV29-1 and TRBJ1-1 gives the whole variable domain SAVISQKPSRDICQRGTSLTIQCQVDSQVTMMFWYRQQPGQSLTLIATANQGSEATYESGFVIDKFPISRPNLTFSTLTVSNMSPEDSSIYLCSVGQPLNTEAFFGQGTRLTVV.

Ten or more counts support this clonotype. The rearrangement joins TRBV3-1 to TRBJ2-1; D uncertain. The CDR3 contains 15 residues. Germline CDR1 reads LGHDT; CDR2 reads YNNKEL (reference sequence). V was shortened by 3 bases and J by 10 bases, with 19 bases between the two germline ends. CDR3 coding DNA: TGTGCCAGCAGCCAGCGAAAGGATTTACAGTGGGAGCAGTTCTTC. Its protein is CASSQRKDLQWEQFF.

This clonotype was found many times. The J gene is TRBJ1-2, the V gene TRBV12-3 or TRBV12-4, with 10 bases identical to TRBD1. This CDR3 has 14 amino acids. The trim removed 6 bases at V and 4 bases at J, leaving 5 bases unmatched. CDR3 amino acids: CASSHRTGGYGYTF. In nucleotides, the CDR3 is TGTGCCAGCAGCCATCGGACAGGGGGCTATGGCTACACCTTC.

This clonotype was observed many times. The V and J genes are TRBV2 and TRBJ1-5; D is uncertain. Germline V gene sequence: CDR1 SNHLY, CDR2 FYNNEI. Trimming took 3 bases from V and 1 from J, leaving 13 bases between them. The CDR3 covers 16 residues. The CDR3 coding sequence is TGTGCCAGCAGTGATAGGGCCAGTGAGAGCAATCAGCCCCAGCATTTT. It yields the protein CASSDRASESNQPQHF.

In its sample, this clonotype was seen many times. CDR3 protein: CASSLEQGMGQPQHF. CDR3 in DNA: TGTGCCAGCAGTTTGGAACAGGGGATGGGTCAGCCCCAGCATTTT. This chain links TRBV12-3 or TRBV12-4 with TRBJ1-5; 7 nucleotides line up with TRBD1. The CDR3 runs to 15 residues. Germline trimming cut 3 bases from V and 6 bases from J; bases unmatched to any gene: 8.

This clonotype was counted a few times. This chain connects TRBV5-1 to TRBJ2-5; possible D gene TRBD1, 5 bases. Trimming took 1 base from V and 2 from J, leaving 12 bases between them. The CDR3 consists of 15 residues. The germline gives CDR1 SGHRS, CDR2 YFSETQ. Here the CDR3 reads CASSLIDREQETQYF. The DNA for the CDR3 is TGCGCCAGCAGCTTGATTGACAGAGAACAAGAGACCCAGTACTTC.

At least ten counts were recorded for this clonotype. The J gene is TRBJ2-5, the V gene TRBV30; D unclear. This CDR3 has 10 amino acids. CDR1 is GTSNPN and CDR2 is SVGIG in the germline V gene (reference sequence). V lost 3 bases and J 6 bases, leaving 5 bases between the germline ends. The CDR3 region is CAWRKKTQYF. The CDR3 DNA reads as TGTGCCTGGAGAAAGAAGACCCAGTACTTC.

The sample holds many counts of this clonotype. V usage is TRBV6-1 and J usage is TRBJ2-7; D unclear. The CDR3 spans 13 residues. Germline V CDR1 and CDR2: MNHNS, SASEGT. The ends were cut back, 6 bases at V and 1 base at J, with 10 bases in the middle. This CDR3 reads CASRGNGSYEQYF. The CDR3 DNA reads as TGTGCCAGCAGAGGGAACGGATCCTACGAGCAGTACTTC.

In its sample, this clonotype was seen many times. This chain joins TRBV2 and TRBJ1-2; D remains ambiguous. This CDR3 comprises 14 residues. V lost 3 bases, J lost 7 bases, and 15 bases lay in between. Germline values: CDR1 SNHLY, CDR2 FYNNEI. The CDR3 coding sequence is TGTGCCAGCAGTGACCCCAGCCCCCGATTTGGCTACACCTTC. Its protein product is CASSDPSPRFGYTF. The whole variable domain, filled in from reference TRBV2 and TRBJ1-2, reads EPEVTQTPSHQVTQMGQEVILRCVPISNHLYFYWYRQILGQKVEFLVSFYNNEISEKSEIFDDQFSVERPDGSNFTLKIRSTKLEDSAMYFCASSDPSPRFGYTFGSGTRLTVV.

As regards this clonotype: The conserved closing phenylalanine or tryptophan is absent in this CDR3, likely reflecting a read error. Here the CDR3 DNA reads TGTGCCTGGAGCGTGGGGTCCGGGGAGCTGTTTGTT. Its protein is CAWSVGSGELFV. This chain connects TRBV30 to TRBJ2-2; the D is unclear. The V end lost 3 bases, the J end lost 6 bases, and 8 bases lay between the germline ends. Germline V CDR1 and CDR2: GTSNPN, SVGIG (reference sequence). The CDR3 sequence is 12 residues long.

About this clonotype itself: A junction end diverges from the germline sequence, so it may reflect a read error. V usage is TRBV6-2 or TRBV6-3 and J usage is TRBJ1-2; tentatively, D is TRBD1 (6 bases). The CDR3 runs to 13 residues. Germline CDR1 and CDR2: MNHEY and SVGEGT. CDR3 protein: CTSKPDSLNGYTF. CDR3 DNA: TGTACCAGCAAACCGGACAGCTTAAATGGCTACACCTTC.

This sequence joins TRBV7-8 and TRBJ2-2, with 9 positions matching TRBD1. Germline-derived CDR1 and CDR2 are SGHVS and FQNEAQ. The V and J ends lost 7 bases and 4 bases, in that order; junction bases with no gene match: 10. This CDR3 contains 16 residues. The CDR3 loop is CASTLKQGAGTGELFF. In DNA, the CDR3 is TGTGCCAGCACCCTAAAACAGGGGGCGGGCACCGGGGAGCTGTTTTTT.

This clonotype was counted only a few times. The chain links TRBV7-2 to TRBJ1-1; no clear D gene. The CDR3 is 14 residues long. The germline V gene encodes CDR1 SGHTA and CDR2 FQGNSA. Trimming took off 2 bases at V and 7 bases at J, with 14 bases between the two ends. CDR3 DNA: TGTGCCAGCAGCTTAAGAGTTTCGTCGAGTGAAGCTTTCTTT. Protein product: CASSLRVSSSEAFF.

J is TRBJ2-3 and V is TRBV4-1, with D possibly being TRBD2 (6 bases). The CDR3 contains 15 residues. Germline V lookup: CDR1 MGHRA, CDR2 YSYEKL. The V end lost 4 bases, the J end lost 0 bases, and 11 bases lay between the germline ends. This chain's CDR3 is CASSPLATSTDTQYF. For the CDR3, the DNA is TGCGCCAGCAGCCCACTAGCAACTAGCACAGATACGCAGTATTTT.